This is a list of T cell receptor beta chains from one sample in a study of vaccination and CD4 T cells after COVID-19. MiXCR was run by TCRdb on the PCR reads, yielding one entry per CDR3 protein. The sample records 15,000 or so distinct CDR3 sequences, under 65% being singletons. What these receptors recognize is not known. The sample was CD4+ T cells from blood, cultured in vitro. The receptors originated from a human donor who had recovered from COVID-19. The CDR3 runs from the conserved cysteine through the conserved F or W. D genes are given only for firm matches. Clone size is given for some rows only: seen once, a few or many times, or a class if the clone is expanded.

D	size	J	V	DNA	CDR3
TRBD1	-	TRBJ2-1	TRBV20-1	TGCAGTGCTAGAGGCGGGAACCAGGGGGCTGAGCAGTTCTTC	CSARGGNQGAEQFF
-	-	TRBJ2-2	TRBV7-2	TGTGCCAGCAGCTCAAGGGGCAGGGCGCGCACCGGGGAGCTGTTTTTT	CASSSRGRARTGELFF
TRBD2	few	TRBJ2-3	TRBV20-1	TGCAGTGCTAGGTGGGTGGCGGGAGACACAGATACGCAGTATTTT	CSARWVAGDTDTQYF
TRBD2	few	TRBJ2-1	TRBV19	TGTGCCAGTAGTATAACGGGAGGGCGTGGTGAGCAGTTCTTC	CASSITGGRGEQFF
-	-	TRBJ1-3	TRBV11-2	TGTGCCAGCAGCCCCCGACAACCAACCTCTGGAAACACCATATATTTT	CASSPRQPTSGNTIYF
TRBD2	few	TRBJ2-5	TRBV5-1	TGCGCCAGCAGCTTGAGCAGCTCCGGGACTAGTACTCCCCAGTACTTC	CASSLSSSGTSTPQYF
-	-	TRBJ2-6	TRBV5-1	TGCGCCAGCAGCTTGGGGGGCTTCCTGGGGGCCAACGTCCTGACTTTC	CASSLGGFLGANVLTF
-	few	TRBJ2-1	TRBV12-3/TRBV12-4	TGTGCCAGCAGTTTAATCAGGGTGGGTGTCAATGAGCAGTTCTTC	CASSLIRVGVNEQFF
TRBD2	once	TRBJ2-1	TRBV11-1	TGTGCCAGCAGCTTAGGAATTGAGGCTAGCGGGTTAAACAATGAGCAGTTCTTC	CASSLGIEASGLNNEQFF
-	-	TRBJ2-5	TRBV19	TGTGCCAGTAGTATAAAGGAGACCCAGTACTTC	CASSIKETQYF
-	-	TRBJ1-3	TRBV7-2	TGTGCCAGCAGCTTAGCGGGGACCGGTCTCTCTGGAAACACCATATATTTT	CASSLAGTGLSGNTIYF
TRBD1	few	TRBJ2-6	TRBV7-9	TGTGCCAGCAGCATAATTTGGACAGGAAGCTCTGGGGCCAACGTCCTGACTTTC	CASSIIWTGSSGANVLTF
-	few	TRBJ1-5	TRBV20-1	TGCAGTGCGCCCCGAGGCTTCAATCAGCCCCAGCATTTT	CSAPRGFNQPQHF
TRBD1	-	TRBJ1-3	TRBV6-1	TGTGCCATTCGCAGGGGGCTTTTAGAAAACACCATATATTTT	CAIRRGLLENTIYF
-	-	TRBJ1-3	TRBV15	TGTGCCACCAGCCCTCTCCCCCGTGGCTCTGGAAACACCATATATTTT	CATSPLPRGSGNTIYF
-	-	TRBJ1-1	TRBV2	TGTGCCAGCAGTATACAGGGTGAGGAAACTGAAGCTTTCTTT	CASSIQGEETEAFF
TRBD1	-	TRBJ1-4	TRBV5-1	TGCGCCAGCAGCGGCCAGGGGGCTTATGAAAAACTGTTTTTT	CASSGQGAYEKLFF
-	few	TRBJ1-2	TRBV12-3/TRBV12-4	TGTGCCAGCAGTTTGGGCAGCTATGGCTACACCTTC	CASSLGSYGYTF
TRBD2	few	TRBJ2-7	TRBV6-5	TGTGCCAGCAGTTACTCAGGCGGGAGCGGGGAGCAGTACTTC	CASSYSGGSGEQYF
-	-	TRBJ2-1	TRBV11-3	TGTGCCAGCAGCTCCCGCGGAAATTTGGGACACACATCCTACAATGAGCAGTTCTTC	CASSSRGNLGHTSYNEQFF
TRBD2	-	TRBJ2-3	TRBV6-1	TGTGCCAGCAAGGCGGGAGGGCCGACAGATACGCAGTATTTT	CASKAGGPTDTQYF
-	-	TRBJ2-7	TRBV6-1	TGTGCCAGCAGTGGGACAGCAAGTCCCTACGAGCAGTACTTC	CASSGTASPYEQYF
TRBD2	-	TRBJ2-3	TRBV6-5	TGTGCCAGCAGTTCTACGCCTGGAGGGGTAGCGGGAGGTGGAGATACGCAGTATTTT	CASSSTPGGVAGGGDTQYF
-	-	TRBJ1-2	TRBV29-1	TGCAGCGTTGACTCGGGGTACGGCTACACCTTC	CSVDSGYGYTF
-	-	TRBJ1-2	TRBV20-1	TGCAGTGCTAGAGATCCGACCATCTATGGCTACACCTTC	CSARDPTIYGYTF
-	-	TRBJ1-1	TRBV10-1	TGCGCCAGCAGTGATTCCCTCCAGGGGAGTGAAGCTTTCTTT	CASSDSLQGSEAFF
-	-	TRBJ1-1	TRBV12-3/TRBV12-4	TGTGCCAGCAGTTTGGATCCCGGGGACACTGAAGCTTTCTTT	CASSLDPGDTEAFF
TRBD1	few	TRBJ1-2	TRBV15	TGTGCCACCAGCAGGACGACAGGGGGGGGCTATGGCTACACCTTC	CATSRTTGGGYGYTF
-	-	TRBJ2-7	TRBV4-2	TGTGCCAGCAGCGCGTGGAAAGGGACAACTTACGAGCAGTACTTC	CASSAWKGTTYEQYF
-	few	TRBJ1-5	TRBV15	TGTGCCACCAGCAGAGAAGGAGGTCAGCCCCAGCATTTT	CATSREGGQPQHF
-	-	TRBJ2-1	TRBV6-1	TGTGCCAGCAGCCGGACAGAAGCAGCCTACAATGAGCAGTTCTTC	CASSRTEAAYNEQFF
-	-	TRBJ1-2	TRBV20-1	TGCAGTGCCCTAGACTATGTCTATGGCTACACCTTC	CSALDYVYGYTF